This T cell receptor (beta chain) was obtained from a study of shared clonotypes between healthy human individuals. Only Caucasian adults living in Nashville, Tennessee made up the donor group. Samples underwent the assay at deep level. TCRdb keeps only in-frame clones here, not all; method: immunoSEQ multiplex PCR. The sample consists of approximately 2,000,000 clones, about 90% of them appearing once. With regard to this clone: Its antigen is unknown. The same CDR3 arises from other DNA sequences in this sample as well.

Findings and limits, study-wide: Apart from blood, nothing was sampled; tissue repertoires likely differ.

The sequenced sample was naive CD4+ T cells from PBMCs. Indicated subset: CD45RA+ positively selected. The clonotype originates from a man aged 18 to 30 in good health. Some clones in this sample may be carry-over from other donors' samples.

The CDR3 is CASSDDRTQETQYF. DNA for the CDR3: TGTGCCAGCAGTGACGACAGGACGCAAGAGACCCAGTACTTC. The chain combines TRBV2 with TRBJ2-5, with D possibly matching TRBD1 (6 bases). Germline assignment: CDR1 SNHLY and CDR2 FYNNEI. Trimming removed 3 bases at V and 2 bases at J, with 10 bases between. CDR3 length: 14 amino acids.